This TCR beta chain was identified in a study of TIL therapy for anti-PD-1-resistant metastatic lung cancer. Study at large: Tumors had a median PD-L1 proportion score of around 6.4%. Half of patients were current or former smokers. Whole-study results and caveats: Patients were highly selected, enriched for treatment-naive, never-smoker and oncogene-addicted cases.

This sample's time point: pre-treatment sample, taken before nivolumab and TIL therapy. The libraries were made with immunoSEQ v3. Libraries were sequenced to 2 million to 2.5 million read pairs (survey) or about 5-6 million (deep). Produced via immunoSEQ multiplex PCR; TCRdb's table is partial and in-frame only. The sample has 20,000 to 25,000 clones, around 76% seen once. V lost 0 bases and J lost 2, with 5 bases in between. Germline values: CDR1 SGHTS, CDR2 YDEGEE. The CDR3 covers 14 residues. A remark on this clone: Its antigen is not known.

This sequence was found in a person aged 25 to 80 with non-small cell lung cancer. The sequenced sample was blood, obtained at baseline. This chain connects TRBV5-8 to TRBJ1-4, with unresolved D. The CDR3 DNA follows: TGTGCCAGCAGCTTGGGGAGGACTAATGAAAAACTGTTTTTT. The encoded protein is CASSLGRTNEKLFF.